This TCR beta chain was found in a study of blood T cell repertoires in COVID-19. The J segment lost 0 bases and the V segment lost 5 bases, leaving 7 bases of the junction unmatched. Per germline, CDR1 SQVTM and CDR2 ANQGSEA. The CDR3 is 15 residues long. Assay used: immunoSEQ multiplex PCR; TCRdb lists only in-frame clones, some missing. The data contain tens of thousands of clones, 70% to 90% of them singletons. This rearrangement joins TRBV29-1 to TRBJ2-3, with TRBD1 matching 8 bases. This clonotype was sampled from a woman of 80 years or more with acute or convalescent COVID-19. The sample was peripheral blood. As DNA, the CDR3 is TGCAGCGTTCGAATAGGACAGGGTAGCACAGATACGCAGTATTTT. Protein product: CSVRIGQGSTDTQYF.